The T cell receptor (beta chain) described here comes from a study of shared clonotypes between healthy human individuals. General observations from the study: Sharing of clonotypes among donors was expected to vary with sequencing depth.

Profiled with immunoSEQ multiplex PCR; TCRdb holds only in-frame clones, not every one. Of more than 850,000 clones in the sample, 75% to 85% were seen once. CDR1 SGHVS and CDR2 FQNEAQ come from the germline V gene. The V gene lost 3 bases and the J gene lost 0 bases, with 11 bases spanning the gap. This CDR3 comprises 16 residues. Details on this clone: Its specificity is unknown.

The sequencing sample was made of memory CD4+ T cells from PBMCs. Noted subset: CD45RA-negative fraction. The source is a man between 18 and 35 years old in good health. Some clones in this sample may be carry-over from other donors' samples. The chain couples TRBV7-8 to TRBJ2-2, with D perhaps TRBD2 (6 bases). CDR3 bases: TGTGCCAGCAGCTTCCGGCGGGGCTCGAACACCGGGGAGCTGTTTTTT. Translating gives CASSFRRGSNTGELFF.